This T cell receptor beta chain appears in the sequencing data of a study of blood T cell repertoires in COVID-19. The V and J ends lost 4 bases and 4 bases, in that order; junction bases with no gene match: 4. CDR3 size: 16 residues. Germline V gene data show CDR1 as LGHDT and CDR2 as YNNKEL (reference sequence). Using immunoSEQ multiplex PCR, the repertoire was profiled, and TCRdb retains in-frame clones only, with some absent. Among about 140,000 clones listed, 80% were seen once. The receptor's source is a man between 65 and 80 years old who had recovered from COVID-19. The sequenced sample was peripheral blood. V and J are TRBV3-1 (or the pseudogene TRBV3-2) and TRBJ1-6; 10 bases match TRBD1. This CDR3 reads CASSPRTGGYNSPLHF. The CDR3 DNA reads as TGTGCCAGCAGCCCTCGGACAGGGGGTTATAATTCACCCCTCCACTTT.